This T cell receptor (beta chain) was captured by sequencing in a study of cytomegalovirus exposure and HLA in healthy donors. Amplification used 60 Vbeta primers and 13 Jbeta primers. TCRdb keeps only in-frame clones here, not all; method: immunoSEQ multiplex PCR. This sample's table reports around 130,000 clones. V shed 5 bases and J shed 0 bases, with 18 bases lying between them. The CDR3 contains 17 residues. The germline CDR1 and CDR2 sequences are SGHAT and FQNNGV. The sequence was obtained from a woman in her forties in good health and CMV-seronegative. Sequenced material: PBMCs. The rearrangement joins TRBV11-2 to TRBJ2-3, with a tentative D call TRBD2 (5 bases). CDR3 DNA sequence: TGTGCCAGCAGCCCACGGGCCTTCGAGGGAAGCACAGATACGCAGTATTTT. Its protein is CASSPRAFEGSTDTQYF.